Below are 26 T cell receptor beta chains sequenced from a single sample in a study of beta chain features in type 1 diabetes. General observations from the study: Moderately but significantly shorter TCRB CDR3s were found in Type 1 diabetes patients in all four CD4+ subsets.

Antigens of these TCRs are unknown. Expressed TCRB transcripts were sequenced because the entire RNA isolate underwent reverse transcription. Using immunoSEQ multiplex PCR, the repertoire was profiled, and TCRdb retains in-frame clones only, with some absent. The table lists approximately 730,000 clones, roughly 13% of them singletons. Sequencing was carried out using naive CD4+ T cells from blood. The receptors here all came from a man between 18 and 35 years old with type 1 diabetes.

Here the CDR3 reads CASSWAGIYGYTF. For the CDR3, the DNA is TGTGCCAGTTCTTGGGCAGGTATCTATGGCTACACCTTC. This chain links TRBV19 with TRBJ1-2, with no clear D. CDR3 length: 13 residues. Trimming took 8 bases from V and 4 from J, leaving 14 bases between them. Germline CDR1 LNHDA, CDR2 SQIVND (reference sequence).

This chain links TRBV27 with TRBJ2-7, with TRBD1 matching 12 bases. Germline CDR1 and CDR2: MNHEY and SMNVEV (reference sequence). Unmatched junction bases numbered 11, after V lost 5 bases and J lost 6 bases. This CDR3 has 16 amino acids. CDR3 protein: CASSVTRDRGLVEQYF. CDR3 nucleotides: TGTGCCAGCAGTGTAACCAGGGACAGGGGGCTGGTCGAGCAGTACTTC.

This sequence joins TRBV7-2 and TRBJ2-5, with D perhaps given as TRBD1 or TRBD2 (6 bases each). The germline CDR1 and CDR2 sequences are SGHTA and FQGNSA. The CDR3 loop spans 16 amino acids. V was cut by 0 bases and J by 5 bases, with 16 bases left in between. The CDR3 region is CASSLASRGAWETQYF. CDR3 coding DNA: TGTGCCAGCAGCTTAGCGAGTAGGGGGGCCTGGGAGACCCAGTACTTC. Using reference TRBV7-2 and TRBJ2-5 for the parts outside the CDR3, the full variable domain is GAGVSQSPSNKVTEKGKDVELRCDPISGHTALYWYRQSLGQGLEFLIYFQGNSAPDKSGLPSDRFSAERTGGSVSTLTIQRTQQEDSAVYLCASSLASRGAWETQYFGPGTRLLVL.

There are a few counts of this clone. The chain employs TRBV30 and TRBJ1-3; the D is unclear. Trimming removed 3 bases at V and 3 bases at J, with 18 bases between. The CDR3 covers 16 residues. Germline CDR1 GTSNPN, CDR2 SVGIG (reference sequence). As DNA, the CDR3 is TGTGCCTGGAGCCTGACTGGGCAAGGTAGTGGAAACACCATATATTTT. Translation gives CAWSLTGQGSGNTIYF.

The CDR3 sequence is CASSLAWGNTEAFF. CDR3 coding DNA: TGTGCCAGCAGCTTAGCGTGGGGGAACACTGAAGCTTTCTTT. V usage is TRBV7-8 and J usage is TRBJ1-1, with D hard to call. The germline gives CDR1 SGHVS, CDR2 FQNEAQ. The CDR3 spans 14 residues. The V end lost 0 bases, the J end lost 1 base, and 6 bases lay between the germline ends.

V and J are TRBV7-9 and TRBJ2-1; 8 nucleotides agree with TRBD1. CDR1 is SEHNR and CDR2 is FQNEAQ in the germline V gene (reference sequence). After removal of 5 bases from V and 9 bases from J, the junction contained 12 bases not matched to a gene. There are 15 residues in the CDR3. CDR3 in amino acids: CASSPSTGDWGEQFF. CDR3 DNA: TGTGCCAGCAGCCCCTCGACAGGGGATTGGGGTGAGCAGTTCTTC. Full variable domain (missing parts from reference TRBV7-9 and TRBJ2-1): DTGVSQNPRHKITKRGQNVTFRCDPISEHNRLYWYRQTLGQGPEFLTYFQNEAQLEKSRLLSDRFSAERPKGSFSTLEIQRTEQGDSAMYLCASSPSTGDWGEQFFGPGTRLTVL.

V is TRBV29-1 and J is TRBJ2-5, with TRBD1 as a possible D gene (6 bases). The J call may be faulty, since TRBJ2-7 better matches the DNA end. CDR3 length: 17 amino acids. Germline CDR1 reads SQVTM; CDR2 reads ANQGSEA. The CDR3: CSVDPPSGTKSSYEQYF. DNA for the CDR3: TGCAGCGTTGATCCCCCCTCCGGGACAAAAAGCTCCTACGAGCAGTACTTC.

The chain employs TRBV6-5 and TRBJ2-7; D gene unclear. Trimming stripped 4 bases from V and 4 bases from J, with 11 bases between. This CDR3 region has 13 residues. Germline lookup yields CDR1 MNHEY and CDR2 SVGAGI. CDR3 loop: CASSSPNGYEQYF. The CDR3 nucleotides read TGTGCCAGCAGTTCGCCCAACGGTTACGAGCAGTACTTC.

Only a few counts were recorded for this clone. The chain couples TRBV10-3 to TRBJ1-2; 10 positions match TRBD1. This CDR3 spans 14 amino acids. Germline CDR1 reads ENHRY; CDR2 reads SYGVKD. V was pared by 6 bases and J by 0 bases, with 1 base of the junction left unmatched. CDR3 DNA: TGTGCCATCAGAGGACAGGGGGCTAACTATGGCTACACCTTC. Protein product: CAIRGQGANYGYTF.

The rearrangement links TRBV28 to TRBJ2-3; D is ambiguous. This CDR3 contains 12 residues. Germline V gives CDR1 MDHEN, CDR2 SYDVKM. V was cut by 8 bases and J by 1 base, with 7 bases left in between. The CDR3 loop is CASRAGTDTQYF. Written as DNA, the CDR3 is TGTGCCAGCCGGGCAGGCACAGATACGCAGTATTTT. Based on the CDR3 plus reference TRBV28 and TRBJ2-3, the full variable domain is DVKVTQSSRYLVKRTGEKVFLECVQDMDHENMFWYRQDPGLGLRLIYFSYDVKMKEKGDIPEGYSVSREKKERFSLILESASTNQTSMYLCASRAGTDTQYFGPGTRLTVL.

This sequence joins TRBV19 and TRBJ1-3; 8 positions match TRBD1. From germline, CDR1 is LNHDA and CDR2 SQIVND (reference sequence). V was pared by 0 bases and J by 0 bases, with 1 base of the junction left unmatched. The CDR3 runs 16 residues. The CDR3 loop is CASSIEGTGSGNTIYF. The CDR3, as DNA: TGTGCCAGTAGTATAGAAGGGACAGGCTCTGGAAACACCATATATTTT.

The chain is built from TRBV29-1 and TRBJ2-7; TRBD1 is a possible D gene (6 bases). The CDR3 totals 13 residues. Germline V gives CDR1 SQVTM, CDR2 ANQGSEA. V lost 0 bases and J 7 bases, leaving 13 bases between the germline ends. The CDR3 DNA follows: TGCAGCGTTGAAGAATTTGGCAGGGGAGAGCAGTACTTC. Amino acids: CSVEEFGRGEQYF.

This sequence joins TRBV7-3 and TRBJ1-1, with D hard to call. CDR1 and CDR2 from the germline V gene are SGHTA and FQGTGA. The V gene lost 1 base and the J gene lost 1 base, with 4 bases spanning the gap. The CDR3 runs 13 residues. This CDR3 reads CASSLMENTEAFF. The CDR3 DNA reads TGTGCCAGCAGCTTAATGGAGAACACTGAAGCTTTCTTT.

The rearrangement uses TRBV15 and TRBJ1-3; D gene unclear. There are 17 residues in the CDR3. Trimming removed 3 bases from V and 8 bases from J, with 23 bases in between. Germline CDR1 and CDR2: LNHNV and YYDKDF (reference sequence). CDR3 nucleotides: TGTGCCACCAGCAGGCCGAAGCCCGGCGGGATCGGACACACCATATATTTT. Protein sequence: CATSRPKPGGIGHTIYF. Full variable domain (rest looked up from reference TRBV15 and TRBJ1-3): DAMVIQNPRYQVTQFGKPVTLSCSQTLNHNVMYWYQQKSSQAPKLLFHYYDKDFNNEADTPDNFQSRRPNTSFCFLDIRSPGLGDTAMYLCATSRPKPGGIGHTIYFGEGSWLTVV.

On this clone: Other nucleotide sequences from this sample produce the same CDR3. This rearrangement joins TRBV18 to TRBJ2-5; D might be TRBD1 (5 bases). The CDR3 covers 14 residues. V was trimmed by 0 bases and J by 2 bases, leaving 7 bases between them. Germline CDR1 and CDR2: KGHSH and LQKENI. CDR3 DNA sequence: TGTGCCAGCTCACCACCGGCAGGGCAAGAGACCCAGTACTTC. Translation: CASSPPAGQETQYF.

This CDR3 reads CASSVSGQPQHF. As DNA, the CDR3 is TGTGCCAGCAGTGTTTCTGGTCAGCCCCAGCATTTT. This sequence joins TRBV28 and TRBJ1-5; D not certain. Germline CDR1 MDHEN, CDR2 SYDVKM. Trimming took off 5 bases at V and 6 bases at J, with 8 bases between the two ends. The CDR3 extends over 12 amino acids.

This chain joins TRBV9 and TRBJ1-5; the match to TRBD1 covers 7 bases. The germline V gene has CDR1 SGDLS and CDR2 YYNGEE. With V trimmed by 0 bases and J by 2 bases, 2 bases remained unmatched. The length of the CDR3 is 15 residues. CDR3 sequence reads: CASSVEGTGNQPQHF. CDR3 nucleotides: TGTGCCAGCAGCGTAGAGGGGACAGGCAATCAGCCCCAGCATTTT.

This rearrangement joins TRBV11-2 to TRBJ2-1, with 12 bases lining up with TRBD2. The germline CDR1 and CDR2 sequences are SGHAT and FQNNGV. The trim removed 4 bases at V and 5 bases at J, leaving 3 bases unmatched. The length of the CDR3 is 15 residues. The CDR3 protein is CASSWTSGANNEQFF. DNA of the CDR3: TGTGCCAGCAGCTGGACTAGCGGGGCAAACAATGAGCAGTTCTTC.

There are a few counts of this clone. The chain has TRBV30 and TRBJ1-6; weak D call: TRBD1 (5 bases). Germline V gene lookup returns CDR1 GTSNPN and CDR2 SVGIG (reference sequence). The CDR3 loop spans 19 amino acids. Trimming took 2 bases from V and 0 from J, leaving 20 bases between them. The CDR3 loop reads CAWSNPRFRGSSYNSPLHF. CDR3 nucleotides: TGTGCCTGGAGTAACCCCCGTTTTCGGGGGAGCTCCTATAATTCACCCCTCCACTTT.

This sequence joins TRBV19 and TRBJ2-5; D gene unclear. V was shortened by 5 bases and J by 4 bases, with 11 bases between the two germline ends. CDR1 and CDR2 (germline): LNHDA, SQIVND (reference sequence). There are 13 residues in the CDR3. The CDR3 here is CASSASFGETQYF. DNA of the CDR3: TGTGCCAGTAGTGCCTCGTTTGGAGAGACCCAGTACTTC.

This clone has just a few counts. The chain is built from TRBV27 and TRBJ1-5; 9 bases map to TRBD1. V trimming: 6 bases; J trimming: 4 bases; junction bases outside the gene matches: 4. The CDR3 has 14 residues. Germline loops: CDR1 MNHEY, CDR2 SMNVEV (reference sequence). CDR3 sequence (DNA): TGTGCCAGCAGGCCGACAGGGGGGAATCAGCCCCAGCATTTT. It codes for CASRPTGGNQPQHF.

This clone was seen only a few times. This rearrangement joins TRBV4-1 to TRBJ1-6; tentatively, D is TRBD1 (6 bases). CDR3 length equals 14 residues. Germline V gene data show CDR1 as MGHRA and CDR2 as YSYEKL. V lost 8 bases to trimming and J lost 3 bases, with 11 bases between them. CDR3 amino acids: CASAQGHYNSPLHF. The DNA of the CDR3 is TGCGCCAGCGCTCAGGGGCACTATAATTCACCCCTCCACTTT.

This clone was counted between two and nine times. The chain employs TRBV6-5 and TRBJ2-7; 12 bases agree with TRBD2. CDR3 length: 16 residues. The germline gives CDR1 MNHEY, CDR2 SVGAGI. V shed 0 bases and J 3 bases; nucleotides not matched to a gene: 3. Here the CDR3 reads CASSYSTLAGGYEQYF. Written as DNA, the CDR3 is TGTGCCAGCAGTTACTCTACACTAGCGGGGGGCTACGAGCAGTACTTC.

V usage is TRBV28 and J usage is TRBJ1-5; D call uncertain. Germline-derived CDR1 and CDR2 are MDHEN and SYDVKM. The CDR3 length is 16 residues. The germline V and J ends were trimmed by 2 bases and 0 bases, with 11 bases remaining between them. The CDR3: CASSLELRYSNQPQHF. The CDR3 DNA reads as TGTGCCAGCAGTTTAGAGCTCCGTTATAGCAATCAGCCCCAGCATTTT.

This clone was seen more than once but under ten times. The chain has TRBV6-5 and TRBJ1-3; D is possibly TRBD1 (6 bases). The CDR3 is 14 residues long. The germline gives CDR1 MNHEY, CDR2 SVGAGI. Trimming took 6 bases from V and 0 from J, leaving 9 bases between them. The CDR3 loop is CASRQGVSGNTIYF. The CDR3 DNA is TGTGCCAGCAGACAGGGAGTCTCTGGAAACACCATATATTTT.

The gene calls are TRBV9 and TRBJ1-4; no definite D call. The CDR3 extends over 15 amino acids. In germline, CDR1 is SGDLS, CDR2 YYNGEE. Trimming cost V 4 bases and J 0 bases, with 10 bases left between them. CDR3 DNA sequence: TGTGCCAGCAGCCCCCGCCAAGCAACTAATGAAAAACTGTTTTTT. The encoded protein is CASSPRQATNEKLFF.